This T cell receptor beta chain was observed in a study of blood T cell repertoires in COVID-19. This CDR3 comprises 14 residues. Trimming left V 4 bases short and J 7 bases short, with 16 bases between. In germline, CDR1 is LNHNV, CDR2 YYDKDF (reference sequence). Original handling: Counts of nucleated cells, estimated from reference gene primer amplification, were obtained. Generated by immunoSEQ multiplex PCR, the TCRdb table keeps only in-frame clones and is missing some. V, J and clone size are taken as reported in that table, and D and trimming were inferred from the DNA itself. The data show fewer than 250,000 clones, roughly 83% seen once. Recruitment covered roughly 24 US areas and drew participants whose ages spanned roughly 18 to 89 years. Clinical histories supplied by participants themselves formed the basis of cohort assignment.

What was sequenced was PBMCs or T cells enriched from blood (not recorded which). The receptor was isolated from a woman aged 50 to 65 who had recovered from COVID-19. The rearrangement links TRBV15 to TRBJ1-2; D call uncertain. The CDR3 here is CATSILTGVRGYTF. CDR3 coding DNA: TGTGCCACCAGCATCTTAACGGGAGTACGTGGCTACACCTTC. Together with reference TRBV15 and TRBJ1-2, the CDR3 gives the full variable domain: DAMVIQNPRYQVTQFGKPVTLSCSQTLNHNVMYWYQQKSSQAPKLLFHYYDKDFNNEADTPDNFQSRRPNTSFCFLDIRSPGLGDTAMYLCATSILTGVRGYTFGSGTRLTVV.